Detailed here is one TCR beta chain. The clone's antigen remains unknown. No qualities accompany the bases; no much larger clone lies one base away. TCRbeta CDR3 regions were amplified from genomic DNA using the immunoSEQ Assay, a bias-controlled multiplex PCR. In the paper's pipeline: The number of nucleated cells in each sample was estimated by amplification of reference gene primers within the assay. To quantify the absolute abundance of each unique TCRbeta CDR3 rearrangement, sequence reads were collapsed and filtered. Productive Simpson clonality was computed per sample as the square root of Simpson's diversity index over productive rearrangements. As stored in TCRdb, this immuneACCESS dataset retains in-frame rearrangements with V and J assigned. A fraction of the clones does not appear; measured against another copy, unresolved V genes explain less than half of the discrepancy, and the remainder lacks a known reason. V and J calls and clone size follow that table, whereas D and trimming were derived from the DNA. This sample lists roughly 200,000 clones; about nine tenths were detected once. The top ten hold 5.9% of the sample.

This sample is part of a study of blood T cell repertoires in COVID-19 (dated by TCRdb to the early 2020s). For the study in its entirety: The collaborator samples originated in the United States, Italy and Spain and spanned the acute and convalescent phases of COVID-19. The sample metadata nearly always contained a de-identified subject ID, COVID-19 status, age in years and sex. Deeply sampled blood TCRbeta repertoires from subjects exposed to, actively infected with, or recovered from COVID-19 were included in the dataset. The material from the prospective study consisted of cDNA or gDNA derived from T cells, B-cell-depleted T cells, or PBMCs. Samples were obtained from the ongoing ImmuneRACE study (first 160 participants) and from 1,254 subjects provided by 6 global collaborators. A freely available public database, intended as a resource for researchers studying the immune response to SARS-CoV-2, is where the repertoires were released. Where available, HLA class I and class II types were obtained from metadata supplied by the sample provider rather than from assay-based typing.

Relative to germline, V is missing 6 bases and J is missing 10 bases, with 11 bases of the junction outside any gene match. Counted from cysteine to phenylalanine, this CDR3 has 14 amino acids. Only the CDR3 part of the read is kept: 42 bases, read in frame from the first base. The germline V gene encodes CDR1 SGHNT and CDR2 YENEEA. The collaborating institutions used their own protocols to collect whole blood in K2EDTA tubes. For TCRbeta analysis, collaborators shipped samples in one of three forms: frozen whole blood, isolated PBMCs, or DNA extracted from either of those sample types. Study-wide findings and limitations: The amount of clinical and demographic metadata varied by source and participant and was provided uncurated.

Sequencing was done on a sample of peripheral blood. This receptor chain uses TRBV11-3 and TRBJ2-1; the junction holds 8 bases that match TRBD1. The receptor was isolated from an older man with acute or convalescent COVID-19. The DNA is TGTGCCAGCAGTTTCGACAGGGGTGGAAGCGAGCAGTTCTTC. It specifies CASSFDRGGSEQFF.